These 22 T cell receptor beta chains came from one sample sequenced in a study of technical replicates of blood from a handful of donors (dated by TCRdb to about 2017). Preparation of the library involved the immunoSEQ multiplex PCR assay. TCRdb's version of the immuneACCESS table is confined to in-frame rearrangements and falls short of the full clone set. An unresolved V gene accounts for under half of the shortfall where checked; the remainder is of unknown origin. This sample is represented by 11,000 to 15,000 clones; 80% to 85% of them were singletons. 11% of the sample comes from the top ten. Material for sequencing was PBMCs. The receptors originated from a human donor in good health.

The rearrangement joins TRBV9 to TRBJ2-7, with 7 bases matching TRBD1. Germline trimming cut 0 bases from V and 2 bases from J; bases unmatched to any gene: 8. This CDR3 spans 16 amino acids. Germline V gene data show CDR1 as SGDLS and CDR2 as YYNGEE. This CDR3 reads CASSVEQGPVPYEQYF. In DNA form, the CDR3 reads TGTGCCAGCAGCGTAGAACAGGGGCCGGTGCCCTACGAGCAGTACTTC.

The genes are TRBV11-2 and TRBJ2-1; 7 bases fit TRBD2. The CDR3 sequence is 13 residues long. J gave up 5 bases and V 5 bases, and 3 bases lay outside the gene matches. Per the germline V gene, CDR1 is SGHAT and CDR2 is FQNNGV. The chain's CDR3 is CASSRGDDNEQFF. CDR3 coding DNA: TGTGCCAGCAGCCGGGGGGACGACAATGAGCAGTTCTTC.

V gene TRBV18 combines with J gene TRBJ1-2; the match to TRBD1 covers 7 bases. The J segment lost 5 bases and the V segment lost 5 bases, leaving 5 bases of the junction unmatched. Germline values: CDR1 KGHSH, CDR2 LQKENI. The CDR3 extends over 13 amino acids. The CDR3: CASSSGQVYGYTF. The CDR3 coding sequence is TGTGCCAGCTCATCCGGACAGGTTTATGGCTACACCTTC.

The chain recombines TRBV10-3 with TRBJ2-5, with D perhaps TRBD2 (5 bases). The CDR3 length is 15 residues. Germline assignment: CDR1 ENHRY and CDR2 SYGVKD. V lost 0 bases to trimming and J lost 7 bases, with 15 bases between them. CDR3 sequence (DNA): TGTGCCATCAGTGAGTCTAATGGCCCGGCGGGGACCCAGTACTTC. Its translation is CAISESNGPAGTQYF.

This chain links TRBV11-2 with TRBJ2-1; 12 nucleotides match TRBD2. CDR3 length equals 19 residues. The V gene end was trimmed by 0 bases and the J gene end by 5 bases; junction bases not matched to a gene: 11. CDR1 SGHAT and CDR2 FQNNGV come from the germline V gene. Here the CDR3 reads CASSLDRGLAGGWDNEQFF. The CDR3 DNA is TGTGCCAGCAGCTTAGATCGGGGGCTAGCGGGAGGGTGGGACAATGAGCAGTTCTTC.

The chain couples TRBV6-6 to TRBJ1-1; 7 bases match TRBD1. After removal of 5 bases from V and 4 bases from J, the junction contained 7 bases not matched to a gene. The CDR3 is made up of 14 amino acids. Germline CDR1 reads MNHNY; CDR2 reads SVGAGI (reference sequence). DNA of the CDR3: TGTGCCAGCAGTCCCAGACAGGGAATCACTGAAGCTTTCTTT. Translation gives CASSPRQGITEAFF.

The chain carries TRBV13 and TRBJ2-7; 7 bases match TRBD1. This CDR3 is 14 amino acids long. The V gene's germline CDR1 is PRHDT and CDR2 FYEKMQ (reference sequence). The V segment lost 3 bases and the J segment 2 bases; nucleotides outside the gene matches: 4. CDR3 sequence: CASSFRQGPYEQYF. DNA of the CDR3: TGTGCCAGCAGCTTTAGACAGGGACCCTACGAGCAGTACTTC.

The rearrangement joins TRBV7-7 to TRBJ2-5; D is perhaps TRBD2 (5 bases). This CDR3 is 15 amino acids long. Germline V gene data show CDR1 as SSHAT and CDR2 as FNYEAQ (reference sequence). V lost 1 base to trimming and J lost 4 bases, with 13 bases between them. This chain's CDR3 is CASSLGGSSPETQYF. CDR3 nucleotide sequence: TGTGCCAGCAGCTTAGGAGGTTCTAGCCCAGAGACCCAGTACTTC.

The CDR3 sequence: CASSGGGTNTEAFF. The CDR3 bases are TGTGCCAGCAGTGGGGGAGGGACGAACACTGAAGCTTTCTTT. The rearrangement uses TRBV6-1 and TRBJ1-1; the D gene is possibly TRBD1 (5 bases). The CDR3 covers 14 residues. V gave up 4 bases and J gave up 1 base, with 10 bases separating them. Germline CDR1 and CDR2: MNHNS and SASEGT.

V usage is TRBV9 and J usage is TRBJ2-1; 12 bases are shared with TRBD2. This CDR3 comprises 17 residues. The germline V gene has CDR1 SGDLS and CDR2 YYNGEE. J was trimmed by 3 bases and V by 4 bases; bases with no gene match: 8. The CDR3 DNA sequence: TGTGCCAGCAGCCTAACGACTAGCGGGAGAGGCTACAATGAGCAGTTCTTC. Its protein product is CASSLTTSGRGYNEQFF.

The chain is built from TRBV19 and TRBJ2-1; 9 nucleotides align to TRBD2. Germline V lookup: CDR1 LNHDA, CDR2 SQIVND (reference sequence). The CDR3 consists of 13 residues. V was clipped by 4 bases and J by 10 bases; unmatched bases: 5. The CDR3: CASSTSGKGEQFF. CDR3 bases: TGTGCCAGTAGTACTAGCGGGAAAGGGGAGCAGTTCTTC.

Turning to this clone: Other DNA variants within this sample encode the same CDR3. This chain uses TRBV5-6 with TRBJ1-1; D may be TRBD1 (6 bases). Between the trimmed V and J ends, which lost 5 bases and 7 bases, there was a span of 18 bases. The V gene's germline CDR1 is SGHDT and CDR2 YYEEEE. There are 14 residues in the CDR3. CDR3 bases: TGTGCCAGCAGTCGTATGTACCTGGACAGTGAAGCTTTCTTT. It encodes CASSRMYLDSEAFF.

The chain's CDR3 is CSVEKGAFGEDTQYF. The CDR3 DNA reads as TGCAGCGTTGAAAAGGGAGCCTTCGGGGAAGATACGCAGTATTTT. The chain has TRBV29-1 and TRBJ2-3; D possibly corresponds to TRBD2 (5 bases). Per the germline V gene, CDR1 is SQVTM and CDR2 is ANQGSEA. Trimming left V 2 bases short and J 5 bases short, with 17 bases between. The CDR3 length is 15 residues.

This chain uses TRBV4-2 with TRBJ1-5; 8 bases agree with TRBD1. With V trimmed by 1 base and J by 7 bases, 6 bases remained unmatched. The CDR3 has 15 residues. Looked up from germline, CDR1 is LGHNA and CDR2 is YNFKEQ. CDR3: CASSQVSGGLQPQHF. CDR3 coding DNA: TGTGCCAGCAGCCAAGTTTCAGGGGGCCTACAGCCCCAGCATTTT.

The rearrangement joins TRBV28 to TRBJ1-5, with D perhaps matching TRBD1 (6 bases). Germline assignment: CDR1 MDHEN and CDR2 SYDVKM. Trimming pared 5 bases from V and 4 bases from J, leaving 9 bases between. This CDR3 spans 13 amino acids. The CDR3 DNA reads TGTGCCAGCAGTCCTACAGGGAATCAGCCCCAGCATTTT. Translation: CASSPTGNQPQHF.

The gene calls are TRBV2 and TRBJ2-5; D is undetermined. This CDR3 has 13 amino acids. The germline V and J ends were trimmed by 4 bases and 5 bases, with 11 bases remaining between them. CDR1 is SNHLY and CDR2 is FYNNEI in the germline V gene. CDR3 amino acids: CASSARAPETQYF. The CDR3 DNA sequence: TGTGCCAGCAGTGCCCGCGCCCCTGAGACCCAGTACTTC.

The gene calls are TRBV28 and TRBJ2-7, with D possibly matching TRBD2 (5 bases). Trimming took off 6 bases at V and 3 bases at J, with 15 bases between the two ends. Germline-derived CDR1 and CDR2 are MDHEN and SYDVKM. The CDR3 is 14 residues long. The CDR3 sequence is CASSPPEGYYEQYF. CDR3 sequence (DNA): TGTGCCAGCAGCCCTCCAGAGGGCTACTACGAGCAGTACTTC.

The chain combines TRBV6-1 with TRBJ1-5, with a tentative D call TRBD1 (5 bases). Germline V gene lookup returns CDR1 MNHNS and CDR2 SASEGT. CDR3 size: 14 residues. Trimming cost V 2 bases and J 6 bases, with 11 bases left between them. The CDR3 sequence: CASSESGGFQPQHF. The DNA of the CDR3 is TGTGCCAGCAGTGAATCGGGGGGTTTTCAGCCCCAGCATTTT.

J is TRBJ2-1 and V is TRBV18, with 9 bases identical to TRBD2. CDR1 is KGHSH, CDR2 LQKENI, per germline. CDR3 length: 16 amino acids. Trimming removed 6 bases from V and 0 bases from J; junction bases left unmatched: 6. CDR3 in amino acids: CASSEPSGDSYNEQFF. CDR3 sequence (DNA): TGTGCCAGCTCCGAGCCTAGCGGGGACTCCTACAATGAGCAGTTCTTC.

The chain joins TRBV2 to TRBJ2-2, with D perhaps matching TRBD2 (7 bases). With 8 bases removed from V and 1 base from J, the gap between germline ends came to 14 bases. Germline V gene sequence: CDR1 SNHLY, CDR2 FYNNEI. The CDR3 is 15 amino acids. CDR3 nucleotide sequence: TGTGCCAGCGGGAGGGGGAGATTGAACACCGGGGAGCTGTTTTTT. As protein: CASGRGRLNTGELFF.

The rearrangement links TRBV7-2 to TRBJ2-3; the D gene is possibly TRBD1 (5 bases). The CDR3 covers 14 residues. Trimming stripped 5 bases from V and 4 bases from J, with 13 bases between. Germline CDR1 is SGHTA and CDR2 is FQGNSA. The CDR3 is CASSAQVGADTQYF. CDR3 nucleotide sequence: TGTGCCAGCAGCGCACAGGTGGGCGCAGATACGCAGTATTTT.

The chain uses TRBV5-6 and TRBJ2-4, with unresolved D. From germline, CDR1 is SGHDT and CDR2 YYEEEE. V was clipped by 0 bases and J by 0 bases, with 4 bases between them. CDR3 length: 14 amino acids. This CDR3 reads CASSLGLAKNIQYF. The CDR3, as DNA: TGTGCCAGCAGCTTGGGGCTAGCCAAAAACATTCAGTACTTC.